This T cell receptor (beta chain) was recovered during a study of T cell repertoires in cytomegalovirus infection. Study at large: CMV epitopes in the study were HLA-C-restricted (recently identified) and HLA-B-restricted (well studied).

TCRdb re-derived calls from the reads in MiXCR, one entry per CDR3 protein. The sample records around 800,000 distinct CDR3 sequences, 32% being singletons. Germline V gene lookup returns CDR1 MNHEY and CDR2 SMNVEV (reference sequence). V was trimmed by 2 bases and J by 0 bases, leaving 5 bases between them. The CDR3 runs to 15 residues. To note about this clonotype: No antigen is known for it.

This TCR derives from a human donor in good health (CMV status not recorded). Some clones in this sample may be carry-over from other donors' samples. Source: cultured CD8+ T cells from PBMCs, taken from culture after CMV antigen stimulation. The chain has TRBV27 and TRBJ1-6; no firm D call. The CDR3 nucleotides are TGTGCCAGCAGTTTAGTTGGCTCCTATAATTCACCCCTCCACTTT. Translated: CASSLVGSYNSPLHF.